This T cell receptor beta chain was recorded in a study of CD8 T cells in ankylosing spondylitis. Points from the study as a whole: Clones linked to disease, bearing a CD8+ phenotype, were relatively rare in peripheral blood. Before this, some motif variants had been reported in reactive arthritis synovial fluid and blood. Reported data indicate significant enrichment of disease-linked clones within matched ankylosing spondylitis synovial fluid.

This clonotype showed up many times. As yet, its antigen is unknown. V trimming: 3 bases; J trimming: 4 bases; junction bases outside the gene matches: 7. This CDR3 is 15 amino acids long. CDR1 and CDR2 (germline): SGDLS, YYNGEE. Generation of TCR beta libraries employed quantitative 5'-RACE incorporating molecular barcodes. TCRdb itself ran the 5' RACE reads through MiXCR, one entry per CDR3 protein. The sample shows 130,000 or so distinct CDR3 sequences, about 6.4% of them seen only once. This chain links TRBV9 with TRBJ1-1; 9 nucleotides align to TRBD1. The source is a male donor with ankylosing spondylitis or in good health (not recorded which). What was sequenced was blood, either unsorted or a sorted T cell fraction (not recorded which). CDR3 region: CASSDRDRDSTEAFF. The CDR3, as DNA: TGTGCCAGCAGCGACCGGGACAGGGATTCCACTGAAGCTTTCTTT. The whole variable domain, remainder taken from reference TRBV9 and TRBJ1-1, is DSGVTQTPKHLITATGQRVTLRCSPRSGDLSVYWYQQSLDQGLQFLIQYYNGEERAKGNILERFSAQQFPDLHSELNLSSLELGDSALYFCASSDRDRDSTEAFFGQGTRLTVV.